A selection of T cell receptor beta chains follows, all from one sample in a study of shared clonotypes between healthy human individuals. Profiled with immunoSEQ multiplex PCR; TCRdb holds only in-frame clones, not every one. The repertoire holds about 2.4 million clones, with over 85% as singletons. The sequenced sample consisted of naive CD4+ T cells from PBMCs. The receptors come from a man aged 18-30 years in good health. Some clones in this sample may be carry-over from other donors' samples. CDR3s include the opening cysteine and the closing phenylalanine or tryptophan. A D gene is named only where the DNA matches it firmly. Size tells how often a clone was seen (once, few, many) or the class of an expanded clone, and some rows leave it out.

v_gene: TRBV19
d_gene: NA
j_gene: TRBJ1-5
abundance: once
len: 17
CDR3nt: TGTGCCAGTAGTCCATGGGGGGAGCTGGCGGGCAATCAGCCCCAGCATTTT
CDR3aa: CASSPWGELAGNQPQHF

v_gene: TRBV5-1
d_gene: TRBD1
j_gene: TRBJ2-7
abundance: NA
len: 13
CDR3nt: TGCGCCAGCAGCCGGACAGGGTATTACGAGCAGTACTTC
CDR3aa: CASSRTGYYEQYF

v_gene: TRBV6-1
d_gene: TRBD2
j_gene: TRBJ2-1
abundance: NA
len: 14
CDR3nt: TGTGCCAGCAGTGCTAGCGGCGGATACAATGAGCAGTTCTTC
CDR3aa: CASSASGGYNEQFF

v_gene: TRBV9
d_gene: TRBD2
j_gene: TRBJ2-7
abundance: NA
len: 15
CDR3nt: TGTGCCAGCAGCGCGGGGACTAGCGGACCCTACGAGCAGTACTTC
CDR3aa: CASSAGTSGPYEQYF

v_gene: TRBV25-1
d_gene: TRBD1
j_gene: TRBJ2-7
abundance: NA
len: 13
CDR3nt: TGTGCCAGCAGGATAAAGACAGGGGGCGAGCAGTACTTC
CDR3aa: CASRIKTGGEQYF

v_gene: TRBV27
d_gene: NA
j_gene: TRBJ1-4
abundance: NA
len: 14
CDR3nt: TGTGCCAGCAGTTTATCGGGGGGGCCTGGAAAACTGTTTTTT
CDR3aa: CASSLSGGPGKLFF

v_gene: TRBV2
d_gene: NA
j_gene: TRBJ2-7
abundance: NA
len: 12
CDR3nt: TGTGCCAGCAGGGAACAGGGTTACGAGCAGTACTTC
CDR3aa: CASREQGYEQYF

v_gene: TRBV4-1
d_gene: TRBD1
j_gene: TRBJ1-2
abundance: NA
len: 17
CDR3nt: TGCGCCAGCAGCCAAGAAGGGACAGGGTTCACTAACTATGGCTACACCTTC
CDR3aa: CASSQEGTGFTNYGYTF

v_gene: TRBV7-2
d_gene: NA
j_gene: TRBJ2-7
abundance: NA
len: 14
CDR3nt: TGTGCCAGCAGCTCGGACTGGGGGGCCTACGAGCAGTACTTC
CDR3aa: CASSSDWGAYEQYF

v_gene: TRBV7-2
d_gene: TRBD1
j_gene: TRBJ2-3
abundance: NA
len: 15
CDR3nt: TGTGCCAGCACCCTGACAGGGAGTTTCCCAGATACGCAGTATTTT
CDR3aa: CASTLTGSFPDTQYF

v_gene: TRBV13
d_gene: NA
j_gene: TRBJ2-7
abundance: NA
len: 16
CDR3nt: TGTGCCAGCAGCTTAACTCTCACAGGGTTTCTATACGAGCAGTACTTC
CDR3aa: CASSLTLTGFLYEQYF

v_gene: TRBV28
d_gene: TRBD2
j_gene: TRBJ2-1
abundance: NA
len: 17
CDR3nt: TGTGCCAGCAGTCCAGGACGGGGACTAGCGGGAAACAATGAGCAGTTCTTC
CDR3aa: CASSPGRGLAGNNEQFF

v_gene: TRBV10-3
d_gene: NA
j_gene: TRBJ2-3
abundance: NA
len: 15
CDR3nt: TGTGCCATCAGTGTTAGGGGCGACGGCACAGATACGCAGTATTTT
CDR3aa: CAISVRGDGTDTQYF

v_gene: TRBV19
d_gene: TRBD1
j_gene: TRBJ2-6
abundance: NA
len: 18
CDR3nt: TGTGCCAGTAGTATTCTATGGACAGGGCCCTCTGGGGCCAACGTCCTGACTTTC
CDR3aa: CASSILWTGPSGANVLTF

v_gene: TRBV5-1
d_gene: NA
j_gene: TRBJ2-7
abundance: NA
len: 16
CDR3nt: TGCGCCAGCAGCTGGGGGCCAGCACGCATAGGCTACGAGCAGTACTTC
CDR3aa: CASSWGPARIGYEQYF

v_gene: TRBV28
d_gene: TRBD2
j_gene: TRBJ2-7
abundance: NA
len: 16
CDR3nt: TGTGCCAGCAGTTTCGGTAGGCGGGAGGGCATCTACGAGCAGTACTTC
CDR3aa: CASSFGRREGIYEQYF

v_gene: TRBV28
d_gene: NA
j_gene: TRBJ1-2
abundance: NA
len: 12
CDR3nt: TGTGCCAGCACAGACAGGTCCTATGGCTACACCTTC
CDR3aa: CASTDRSYGYTF

v_gene: TRBV5-1
d_gene: NA
j_gene: TRBJ1-1
abundance: once
len: 16
CDR3nt: TGCGCCAGCAACGGGGGGTCAGGGCAGCCGAACACTGAAGCTTTCTTT
CDR3aa: CASNGGSGQPNTEAFF

v_gene: TRBV6-5
d_gene: TRBD1
j_gene: TRBJ1-1
abundance: NA
len: 15
CDR3nt: TGTGCCAGCAGTGGGAGGACAGGAGAGAACACTGAAGCTTTCTTT
CDR3aa: CASSGRTGENTEAFF

v_gene: TRBV15
d_gene: NA
j_gene: TRBJ2-1
abundance: NA
len: 16
CDR3nt: TGTGCCACCAGCAGAGGCCCCGCTCTAGCCTACAATGAGCAGTTCTTC
CDR3aa: CATSRGPALAYNEQFF

v_gene: TRBV15
d_gene: NA
j_gene: TRBJ1-2
abundance: NA
len: 15
CDR3nt: TGTGCCACCAGCAGAGGGGGTAGGCCGAGCTATGGCTACACCTTC
CDR3aa: CATSRGGRPSYGYTF

v_gene: TRBV5-5
d_gene: NA
j_gene: TRBJ1-5
abundance: NA
len: 16
CDR3nt: TGTGCCAGCAGCCGGGTCATCGGGGGAGGAAATCAGCCCCAGCATTTT
CDR3aa: CASSRVIGGGNQPQHF

v_gene: TRBV7-9
d_gene: NA
j_gene: TRBJ1-1
abundance: NA
len: 14
CDR3nt: TGTGCCAGCAGCTACGGACAGCGGAACACTGAAGCTTTCTTT
CDR3aa: CASSYGQRNTEAFF

v_gene: TRBV18
d_gene: NA
j_gene: TRBJ2-7
abundance: NA
len: 15
CDR3nt: TGTGCCAGCTCACCTCGCGAGGGGAACAGCTACGAGCAGTACTTC
CDR3aa: CASSPREGNSYEQYF

v_gene: TRBV28
d_gene: TRBD2
j_gene: TRBJ2-7
abundance: NA
len: 11
CDR3nt: TGTGCCAGCAGTTTTAGCGGGAGTTTGTACTTC
CDR3aa: CASSFSGSLYF

v_gene: TRBV18
d_gene: NA
j_gene: TRBJ2-1
abundance: NA
len: 15
CDR3nt: TGTGCCAGCTCACCACCTCTTGCCTCCTACAATGAGCAGTTCTTC
CDR3aa: CASSPPLASYNEQFF

v_gene: TRBV7-2
d_gene: TRBD1
j_gene: TRBJ1-1
abundance: NA
len: 15
CDR3nt: TGTGCCAGCAGCTCTCAGGGGGCGGCGAACACTGAAGCTTTCTTT
CDR3aa: CASSSQGAANTEAFF

v_gene: TRBV19
d_gene: NA
j_gene: TRBJ2-1
abundance: once
len: 15
CDR3nt: TGTGCCAGTAGTATACAGGGTAGCTCCTACAATGAGCAGTTCTTC
CDR3aa: CASSIQGSSYNEQFF

v_gene: TRBV18
d_gene: TRBD1
j_gene: TRBJ1-4
abundance: NA
len: 16
CDR3nt: TGTGCCAGCTCACCCCGAACAGGGGGCACTAATGAAAAACTGTTTTTT
CDR3aa: CASSPRTGGTNEKLFF

v_gene: TRBV30
d_gene: NA
j_gene: TRBJ1-1
abundance: NA
len: 13
CDR3nt: TGTGCCTGGAGTTTTCAGTGGGCATCTGAAGCTTTCTTT
CDR3aa: CAWSFQWASEAFF

v_gene: TRBV11-2
d_gene: NA
j_gene: TRBJ2-5
abundance: NA
len: 13
CDR3nt: TGTGCCAGCAGCTCGGGACTGAAAGAGACCCAGTACTTC
CDR3aa: CASSSGLKETQYF

v_gene: TRBV14
d_gene: NA
j_gene: TRBJ2-2
abundance: NA
len: 12
CDR3nt: TGTGCCAGCAGCCAAGCGGCCGGGGAGCTGTTTTTT
CDR3aa: CASSQAAGELFF

v_gene: TRBV11-2
d_gene: NA
j_gene: TRBJ2-5
abundance: NA
len: 13
CDR3nt: TGTGCCAGCAGCTTACGAGGGCAAGAGACCCAGTACTTC
CDR3aa: CASSLRGQETQYF

v_gene: TRBV6-6
d_gene: NA
j_gene: TRBJ1-3
abundance: NA
len: 14
CDR3nt: TGTGCCAGCAGTTGGACAGCCTCTGGAAACACCATATATTTT
CDR3aa: CASSWTASGNTIYF

v_gene: TRBV28
d_gene: TRBD1
j_gene: TRBJ1-2
abundance: once
len: 15
CDR3nt: TGTGCCAGCAGTCCAGGGACAGGGAATAACTATGGCTACACCTTC
CDR3aa: CASSPGTGNNYGYTF

v_gene: TRBV28
d_gene: NA
j_gene: TRBJ1-5
abundance: NA
len: 13
CDR3nt: TGTGCCAGCACCGCCGGGGGGTATCAGCCCCAGCATTTT
CDR3aa: CASTAGGYQPQHF

v_gene: TRBV6-1
d_gene: NA
j_gene: TRBJ2-3
abundance: once
len: 14
CDR3nt: TGTGCCAGCAGTGTTCGACTAGGCCCAGATACGCAGTATTTT
CDR3aa: CASSVRLGPDTQYF

v_gene: TRBV5-1
d_gene: NA
j_gene: TRBJ2-3
abundance: NA
len: 15
CDR3nt: TGCGCCAGCAGCCTCGGTCCCGTCGGGACAGATACGCAGTATTTT
CDR3aa: CASSLGPVGTDTQYF

v_gene: TRBV27
d_gene: TRBD1
j_gene: TRBJ2-2
abundance: NA
len: 15
CDR3nt: TGTGCCAGCAGTTTGTCGACAGGGGGGGCCGGGGAGCTGTTTTTT
CDR3aa: CASSLSTGGAGELFF

v_gene: TRBV28
d_gene: NA
j_gene: TRBJ2-1
abundance: NA
len: 13
CDR3nt: TGTGCCAGTAGCGGTTACTCCTACAATGAGCAGTTCTTC
CDR3aa: CASSGYSYNEQFF

v_gene: TRBV27
d_gene: NA
j_gene: TRBJ2-4
abundance: NA
len: 13
CDR3nt: TGTGCCAGCAGTGTGGGGGAATCAAACATTCAGTACTTC
CDR3aa: CASSVGESNIQYF

v_gene: TRBV9
d_gene: NA
j_gene: TRBJ1-1
abundance: NA
len: 14
CDR3nt: TGTGCCAGCAGCGCAACGACCATGAACACTGAAGCTTTCTTT
CDR3aa: CASSATTMNTEAFF

v_gene: TRBV2
d_gene: NA
j_gene: TRBJ1-5
abundance: NA
len: 14
CDR3nt: TGTGCCAGCAGTGGCGTCTCTGGCGATCAGCCCCAGCATTTT
CDR3aa: CASSGVSGDQPQHF

v_gene: TRBV5-4
d_gene: NA
j_gene: TRBJ1-1
abundance: NA
len: 14
CDR3nt: TGTGCCAGCAGCTTGAATTTGGCCGGCACTGAAGCTTTCTTT
CDR3aa: CASSLNLAGTEAFF

v_gene: TRBV19
d_gene: NA
j_gene: TRBJ2-3
abundance: NA
len: 15
CDR3nt: TGTGCCAGTAGTATTATGGGGTTTGGCACAGATACGCAGTATTTT
CDR3aa: CASSIMGFGTDTQYF

v_gene: TRBV7-2
d_gene: NA
j_gene: TRBJ2-7
abundance: NA
len: 13
CDR3nt: TGTGCCAGCAGCTACGGATGGGCCTACGAGCAGTACTTC
CDR3aa: CASSYGWAYEQYF

v_gene: TRBV10-3
d_gene: NA
j_gene: TRBJ2-3
abundance: NA
len: 15
CDR3nt: TGTGCCACGGAGGGGGAGGGCCTGGGCACAGATACGCAGTATTTT
CDR3aa: CATEGEGLGTDTQYF

v_gene: TRBV25-1
d_gene: TRBD1
j_gene: TRBJ2-1
abundance: NA
len: 13
CDR3nt: TGTGCCAGCTCGGGACAGGGGGTCAATGAGCAGTTCTTC
CDR3aa: CASSGQGVNEQFF

v_gene: TRBV28
d_gene: TRBD1
j_gene: TRBJ1-3
abundance: NA
len: 14
CDR3nt: TGTGCCACCCGACCACAGGGGATATCGAACACCATATATTTT
CDR3aa: CATRPQGISNTIYF

v_gene: TRBV5-6
d_gene: NA
j_gene: TRBJ1-5
abundance: once
len: 14
CDR3nt: TGTGCCAGCAGCTTTAGGGGGATCAATCAGCCCCAGCATTTT
CDR3aa: CASSFRGINQPQHF

v_gene: TRBV6-5
d_gene: NA
j_gene: TRBJ1-5
abundance: NA
len: 15
CDR3nt: TGTGCCAGCAGGAAGACGGGAGATAGCAATCAGCCCCAGCATTTT
CDR3aa: CASRKTGDSNQPQHF

v_gene: TRBV19
d_gene: NA
j_gene: TRBJ2-7
abundance: NA
len: 11
CDR3nt: TGTGCCAGTAGTTCAAAGACGGAGCAGTACTTC
CDR3aa: CASSSKTEQYF

v_gene: TRBV5-1
d_gene: NA
j_gene: TRBJ2-5
abundance: NA
len: 12
CDR3nt: TGCGCCAGCAGCCAAAGGAGTGAGACCCAGTACTTC
CDR3aa: CASSQRSETQYF

v_gene: TRBV2
d_gene: TRBD1
j_gene: TRBJ1-3
abundance: NA
len: 13
CDR3nt: TGTGCCAGCAATGACAGGGAGGGAGGAACCATATATTTT
CDR3aa: CASNDREGGTIYF

v_gene: TRBV28
d_gene: NA
j_gene: TRBJ2-7
abundance: NA
len: 12
CDR3nt: TGTGCCAGCAGTTCGCATGGACAGCAGCAGTACTTC
CDR3aa: CASSSHGQQQYF